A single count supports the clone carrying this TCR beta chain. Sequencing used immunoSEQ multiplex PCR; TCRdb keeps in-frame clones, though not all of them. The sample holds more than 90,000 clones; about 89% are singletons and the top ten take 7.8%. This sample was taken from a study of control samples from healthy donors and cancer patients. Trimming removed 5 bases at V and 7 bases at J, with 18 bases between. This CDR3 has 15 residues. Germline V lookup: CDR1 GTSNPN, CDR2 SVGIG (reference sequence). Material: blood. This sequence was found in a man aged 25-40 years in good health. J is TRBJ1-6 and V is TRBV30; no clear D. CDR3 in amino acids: CAWAFVGSRNSPLHF. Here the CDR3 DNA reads TGTGCCTGGGCCTTTGTAGGCAGTCGGAATTCACCCCTCCACTTT.